Included here is one TCR beta chain sequence, with context. This specimen belongs to a study of response to subunit inactivated influenza vaccine. TCRdb fed the RT-PCR reads into MiXCR, producing one record per CDR3 protein. Of about 580,000 distinct CDR3 sequences in the sample, around 13% were seen once. Germline CDR1 and CDR2: SGDLS and YYNGEE. The CDR3 has 16 amino acids. V was shortened by 2 bases and J by 0 bases, with 15 bases between the two germline ends. This material consisted of PBMCs from blood, taken about 12 days after vaccination. The source is a man in his fifties who received an inactivated influenza vaccine. V is TRBV9 and J is TRBJ2-7, with D possibly being TRBD1 or TRBD2 (5 bases each). CDR3 in amino acids: CASSVGSGAISYEQYF. Written as DNA, the CDR3 is TGTGCCAGCAGCGTGGGGTCCGGGGCAATCTCCTACGAGCAGTACTTC.